This entry lists 5 T cell receptor beta chains sequenced from one sample in a study of preoperative IRX-2 immunotherapy in early breast cancer. Treatment in this sample: preoperative locoregional IRX-2 cytokine immunotherapy. Profiling relied on immunoSEQ multiplex PCR, and the TCRdb table lists in-frame clones only, not all of them. The table records over 9,500 clones, over 75% of them present only once. Specimen: lymph node tissue, collected before IRX-2 immunotherapy. These receptors were taken from a human donor with breast cancer.

The chain recombines TRBV5-1 with TRBJ2-3; 9 bases match TRBD1. Germline values: CDR1 SGHRS, CDR2 YFSETQ. J gave up 4 bases and V 4 bases, and 10 bases lay outside the gene matches. The CDR3 covers 16 residues. CDR3: CASSTETGGRADTQYF. The CDR3 DNA follows: TGCGCCAGCAGCACGGAGACAGGGGGACGTGCAGATACGCAGTATTTT.

The genes are TRBV6-8 and TRBJ1-1; D is possibly TRBD1 (5 bases). The V end was cut by 6 bases, the J end by 1 base, with 18 bases between. The CDR3 runs 16 residues. Per the germline V gene, CDR1 is MNHGY and CDR2 is SAAAGT. Here the CDR3 DNA reads TGTGCCAGCAGCCCCCTCGGGGGTATTCGGAACACTGAAGCTTTCTTT. It translates to CASSPLGGIRNTEAFF.

This clone was recorded only once. This chain connects TRBV6-8 to TRBJ2-6; unclear D gene. V was cut by 4 bases and J by 0 bases, with 10 bases left in between. Germline CDR1 and CDR2: MNHGY and SAAAGT. CDR3 length: 16 residues. CDR3 nucleotides: TGTGCCAGCAGTTTGAAGGGCCCCTCTGGGGCCAACGTCCTGACTTTC. As protein: CASSLKGPSGANVLTF.

V usage is TRBV18 and J usage is TRBJ1-4; D is unresolved. This CDR3 is built from 14 residues. Between the trimmed V and J ends, which lost 1 base and 5 bases, there was a span of 8 bases. Germline loops: CDR1 KGHSH, CDR2 LQKENI. In DNA form, the CDR3 reads TGTGCCAGCTCACCACAGTCCCGGAATGAAAAACTGTTTTTT. Residues: CASSPQSRNEKLFF.

The gene calls are TRBV5-1 and TRBJ2-7, with 9 positions matching TRBD2. CDR1 is SGHRS and CDR2 is YFSETQ in the germline V gene. This CDR3 has 16 residues. Trimming took 3 bases from V and 3 from J; bases not matched to a gene: 10. CDR3: CASSSSGTSFGYEQYF. The CDR3, as DNA: TGCGCCAGCAGCTCGTCCGGGACTAGCTTCGGCTACGAGCAGTACTTC.